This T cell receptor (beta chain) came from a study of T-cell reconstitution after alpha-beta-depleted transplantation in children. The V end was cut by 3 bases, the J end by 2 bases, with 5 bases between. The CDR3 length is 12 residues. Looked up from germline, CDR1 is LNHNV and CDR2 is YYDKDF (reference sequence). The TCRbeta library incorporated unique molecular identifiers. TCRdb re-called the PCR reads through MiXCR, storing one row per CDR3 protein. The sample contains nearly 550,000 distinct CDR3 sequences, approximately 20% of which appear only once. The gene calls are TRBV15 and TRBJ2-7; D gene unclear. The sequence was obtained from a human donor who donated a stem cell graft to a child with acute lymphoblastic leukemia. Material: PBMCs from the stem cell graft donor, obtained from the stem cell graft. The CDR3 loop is CATSSGAYEQYF. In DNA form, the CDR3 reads TGTGCCACCAGCAGCGGAGCCTACGAGCAGTACTTC.